The T cell receptor beta chain described here comes from a study of CD8 T cells in Susac syndrome. Random hexamers served to reverse transcribe roughly 0.5 to 1 ug RNA. Amplification of TCR beta CDR3 was carried out by immunoSEQ multiplex PCR, which covered 54 Vbeta and 13 Jbeta segments. One entry per CDR3 protein results from TCRdb running MiXCR on the immunoSEQ multiplex PCR reads. The sample carries more than 150,000 distinct CDR3 sequences, 85% to 95% recorded once. The CDR3 length is 15 residues. Germline CDR1 is SEHNR and CDR2 is FQNEAQ (reference sequence). Between the trimmed V and J ends, which lost 6 bases and 8 bases, there was a span of 20 bases. TEMRA cells were FACS-enriched and CD8+ and CD4+ T cells negatively isolated.

The receptor's source is a human donor with Susac syndrome. The material sequenced was CD8+ T cells from PBMCs. The V gene is TRBV7-9, the J gene TRBJ2-1; D tentatively fits TRBD1 or TRBD2 (5 bases each). The chain's CDR3 is CASRSPGTGEDEQFF. The CDR3 DNA is TGTGCCAGCAGAAGCCCCGGGACGGGCGAAGATGAGCAGTTCTTC.